This T cell receptor beta chain was sequenced during a study of cytomegalovirus exposure and HLA in healthy donors. Overall study results and limits: Among donors in an Asian-associated ancestry cluster, a later analysis reportedly found fewer N-insertions than the approximately 700-donor mean. Per a later analysis, roughly 17,000 TCR beta sequences showed association with HLA alleles at 0.05 false discovery rate.

The PCR used 60 Vbeta and 13 Jbeta primers. The table came from immunoSEQ multiplex PCR; TCRdb's copy has only in-frame clones and leaves some out. The sample gives approximately 170,000 clones, around 77% of which show up once; more than 2% is in the top ten. The junction had 8 bases not matched to a gene; V was cut back by 4 bases and J by 10 bases. The germline V gene has CDR1 SGDLS and CDR2 YYNGEE. The CDR3 covers 13 residues. Details on this clone: Antigen unknown.

The chain recombines TRBV9 with TRBJ2-4; TRBD1 matches at 7 bases. The TCR originated in a woman aged 25 to 45 in good health and CMV-seropositive. The sequenced sample was PBMCs. CDR3: CASSPRQGTIQYF. The CDR3 coding sequence is TGTGCCAGCAGCCCCCGACAGGGTACTATTCAGTACTTC.